This T cell receptor (beta chain) came from a study of blood T cell repertoires in COVID-19. Study details: Sources were T cells, B-cell-depleted T cells, or PBMCs; the material itself was cDNA or gDNA.

This clone has just one count. Participants' reported clinical history set cohort assignment. The recovered donors of Cohort 3 showed two negative PCRs, clearance, or symptom resolution. The length of the CDR3 is 17 residues. Germline V CDR1 and CDR2: MDHEN, SYDVKM. V shed 3 bases and J 7 bases; nucleotides not matched to a gene: 14. In the authors' workflow: Reference gene primer amplification yielded estimated nucleated cell counts. Clones were sequenced by immunoSEQ multiplex PCR, and TCRdb holds only the in-frame ones, with some missing. That table is the source of V, J and clone size, and D and trimming were worked out from the DNA. The data contain 160,000 or so clones, approximately 82% of them singletons.

The J gene is TRBJ2-5, the V gene TRBV28; 10 bases fit TRBD2. The source material was PBMCs or T cells enriched from blood (not recorded which). This TCR was recovered from a man between 60 and 70 years old who had recovered from COVID-19. CDR3 DNA sequence: TGTGCCAGCAGTTTTTCATCCGGGACTAGCGTAAAGGGGACCCAGTACTTC. Residues: CASSFSSGTSVKGTQYF.